These T cell receptor beta chains were read from a single sample in a study of cytomegalovirus exposure and HLA in healthy donors. Libraries were prepared by immunoSEQ multiplex PCR; TCRdb keeps only in-frame clonotypes and omits some of them. This sample has approximately 190,000 clones, with approximately 78% found just once. Sequenced sample: PBMCs. The source of these receptors is a woman in her forties or fifties in good health and CMV-seropositive. Both conserved end residues are part of each CDR3. A D gene is named only where the DNA matches it firmly.

>TRBD2|15|TRBJ2-7|TRBV7-8
CASSLHRLAAYEQYF
>.|14|TRBJ1-3|TRBV5-1
CASRKGEAGNTIYF
>.|14|TRBJ2-1|TRBV5-4
CASSLQGLYNEQFF
>.|13|TRBJ1-6|TRBV2
CASSRRGESPLHF
>.|15|TRBJ2-2|TRBV19
CASSIGQENTGELFF
>.|14|TRBJ1-1|TRBV7-8
CASSLAGRGTEAFF
>.|14|TRBJ2-7|TRBV14
CASSGDRGRYEQYF
>TRBD1|15|TRBJ2-7|TRBV7-2
CASSPYMTGDNEQYF
>TRBD1|14|TRBJ1-3|TRBV5-1
CASSSGTEGNTIYF
>TRBD1|15|TRBJ1-6|TRBV7-9
CASSRGTGYNSPLHF
>TRBD2|15|TRBJ2-7|TRBV7-6
CASSLGTSEAREQYF
>TRBD1|15|TRBJ1-4|TRBV5-6
CASSSPGQGIEKLFF
>.|18|TRBJ2-7|TRBV21-1
CASSKERQGANSYYEQYF
>.|18|TRBJ2-3|TRBV15
CATSRELKTGTSTDTQYF
>.|11|TRBJ1-1|TRBV21-1
CATKECRAAFF
>TRBD2|15|TRBJ2-1|TRBV11-3
CASSSSGTSGREQFF
>.|16|TRBJ2-1|TRBV28
CASSYGGGGSYNEQFF
>.|13|TRBJ1-1|TRBV6-1
CASLRVGNTEAFF
>.|13|TRBJ2-5|TRBV10-2
CASSGDPRETQYF
>.|14|TRBJ2-2|TRBV13
CASRQTGNTGELFF
>TRBD2|20|TRBJ2-1|TRBV14
CASSPRPGTIAGGPLDEQFF
>.|13|TRBJ1-4|TRBV18
CASSPGPDEKLFF
>TRBD1|13|TRBJ2-7|TRBV29-1
CSAMADRAYEQYF
>.|14|TRBJ1-1|TRBV7-8
CASSLALMNTEAFF
>.|15|TRBJ1-4|TRBV7-2
CASSGGGSANEKLFF
>TRBD2|17|TRBJ2-3|TRBV5-1
CASSLFFREAYSDTQYF
>TRBD1|13|TRBJ1-2|TRBV28
CASSPGRGVGYTF
>.|16|TRBJ2-5|TRBV12-2
CASRLGREGRGETQYF
>.|18|TRBJ1-1|TRBV12-1
CASSLDPGGARLHTEAFF
>TRBD2|16|TRBJ2-1|TRBV19
CASIVGSGRVGNEQFF
>TRBD1|18|TRBJ2-6|TRBV5-1
CASSSPGQAPSGANVLTF
>.|14|TRBJ2-2|TRBV18
CASSLGVDTGELFF
>TRBD1|14|TRBJ2-5|TRBV19
CASSIDRGRRTQYF
>TRBD1|14|TRBJ1-2|TRBV6-1
CASSSPTGGTGYTF
>.|14|TRBJ1-5|TRBV5-5
CASSLGESNQPQHF
>.|16|TRBJ1-4|TRBV4-1
CASSRTEGSTNEKLFF
>.|14|TRBJ1-2|TRBV6-1
CASSDLGAYYGYTF
>TRBD1|17|TRBJ2-7|TRBV11-2
CASSFSSDGTGAYEQYF
>TRBD2|15|TRBJ2-7|TRBV7-2
CASSLDPAGGREQYF
>.|12|TRBJ1-4|TRBV29-1
CSAETDNEKLFF
>TRBD1|16|TRBJ2-7|TRBV5-6
CASSPGGGQGPYEQYF
>TRBD1|13|TRBJ1-2|TRBV5-4
CASTQGGSYGYTF
>.|16|TRBJ2-1|TRBV5-1
CASSLVGEPQYNEQFF
>TRBD1|15|TRBJ2-7|TRBV28
CASSTPGTGTYEQYF
>.|14|TRBJ2-6|TRBV5-1
CASSAGSGANVLTF
>TRBD2|15|TRBJ2-7|TRBV14
CASSLLAGGLNEQYF
>.|12|TRBJ1-2|TRBV29-1
CSVDFTVDGYTF
>TRBD1|14|TRBJ1-1|TRBV7-9
CASSLQGGIAEAFF
>.|16|TRBJ2-1|TRBV7-6
CASSYSGGRSYNEQFF
>TRBD1|14|TRBJ2-5|TRBV5-1
CASRPTGGGETQYF
>.|17|TRBJ2-6|TRBV27
CASSLSAARAGANVLTF
>.|17|TRBJ2-1|TRBV5-5
CASSLYGGPSSYNEQFF
>.|11|TRBJ2-5|TRBV7-2
CASSSQETQYF
>.|17|TRBJ2-7|TRBV5-1
CASSLTGGPLAGYEQYF